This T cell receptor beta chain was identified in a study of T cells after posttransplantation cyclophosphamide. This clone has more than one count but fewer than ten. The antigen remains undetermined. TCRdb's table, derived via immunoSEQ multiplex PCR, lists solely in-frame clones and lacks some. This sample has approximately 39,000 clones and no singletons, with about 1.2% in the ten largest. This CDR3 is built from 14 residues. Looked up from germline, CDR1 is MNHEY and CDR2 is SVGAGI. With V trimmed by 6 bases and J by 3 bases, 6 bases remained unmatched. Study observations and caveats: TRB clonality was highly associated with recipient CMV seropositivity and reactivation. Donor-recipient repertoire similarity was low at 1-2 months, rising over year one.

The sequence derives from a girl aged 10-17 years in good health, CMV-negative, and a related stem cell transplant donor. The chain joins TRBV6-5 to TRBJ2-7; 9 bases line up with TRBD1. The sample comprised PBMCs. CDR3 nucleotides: TGTGCCAGCAGCCGGACAGGGGCAAGCTACGAGCAGTACTTC. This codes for CASSRTGASYEQYF.